This T cell receptor beta chain was observed in a study of blood T cell repertoires in COVID-19. At the level of the study: Whether acute or convalescent, the COVID-19 samples came from the United States, Italy and Spain.

The table lists this clone with a count of one. The CDR3 length is 15 residues. Trimming shortened V by 1 base and J by 4 bases, and 14 bases separated the two germline ends. Germline assignment: CDR1 SGHRS and CDR2 YFSETQ. TCRdb keeps only in-frame clones here, not all; method: immunoSEQ multiplex PCR. Of approximately 240,000 clones listed, 65% to 90% are singletons. The chain couples TRBV5-1 to TRBJ1-1, with D possibly being TRBD1 (6 bases). The TCR was taken from a woman older than 75 with active or convalescent COVID-19. Sequenced input: peripheral blood. This chain's CDR3 is CASSLRGAGGTEAFF. In DNA form, the CDR3 reads TGCGCCAGCAGCTTGCGGGGGGCTGGTGGCACTGAAGCTTTCTTT. The variable domain in full, with the rest retrieved from reference TRBV5-1 and TRBJ1-1, is KAGVTQTPRYLIKTRGQQVTLSCSPISGHRSVSWYQQTPGQGLQFLFEYFSETQRNKGNFPGRFSGRQFSNSRSEMNVSTLELGDSALYLCASSLRGAGGTEAFFGQGTRLTVV.